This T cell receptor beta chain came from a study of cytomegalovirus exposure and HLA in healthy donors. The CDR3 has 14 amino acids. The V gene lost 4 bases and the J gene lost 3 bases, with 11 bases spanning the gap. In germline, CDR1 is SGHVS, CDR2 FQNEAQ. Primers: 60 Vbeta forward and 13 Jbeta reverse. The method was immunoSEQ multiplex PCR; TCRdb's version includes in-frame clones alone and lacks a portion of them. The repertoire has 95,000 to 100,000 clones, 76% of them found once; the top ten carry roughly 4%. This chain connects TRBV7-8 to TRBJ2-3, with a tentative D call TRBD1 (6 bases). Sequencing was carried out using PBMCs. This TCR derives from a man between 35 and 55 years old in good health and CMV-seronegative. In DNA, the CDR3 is TGTGCCAGCAGCTCAGGACAGCTTACAGATACGCAGTATTTT. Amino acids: CASSSGQLTDTQYF.